The 14 T cell receptor beta chains below come from one sample, sequenced in a study of cytomegalovirus exposure and HLA in healthy donors. Vbeta (60) and Jbeta (13) primers were used in the PCR. Profiled with immunoSEQ multiplex PCR; TCRdb holds only in-frame clones, not every one. This table holds under 200,000 clones, 86% found once. Sequencing used PBMCs. These receptors all come from a woman aged 25-40 years in good health and CMV-seronegative.

This clone was recorded once. V gene TRBV9 combines with J gene TRBJ1-1, with TRBD1 matching over 12 bases. The ends lost 2 bases at V and 5 bases at J; junction bases unmatched: 13. CDR1 and CDR2 from the germline V gene are SGDLS and YYNGEE. This CDR3 is 18 amino acids long. CDR3 region: CASSVNPGTGGGRTEAFF. The CDR3 DNA is TGTGCCAGCAGCGTGAATCCCGGGACAGGGGGCGGTCGGACTGAAGCTTTCTTT.

The J gene is TRBJ2-1, the V gene TRBV2; D possibly corresponds to TRBD2 (5 bases). Looked up from germline, CDR1 is SNHLY and CDR2 is FYNNEI. CDR3 length equals 18 residues. Trimming stripped 0 bases from V and 7 bases from J, with 22 bases between. In nucleotides, the CDR3 is TGTGCCAGCAGTGAAGCGCCTGTGCGGGCCGTGGTCGGGAATGAGCAGTTCTTC. This sequence encodes CASSEAPVRAVVGNEQFF.

The chain has TRBV7-8 and TRBJ1-5, with D perhaps matching TRBD1 (6 bases). The CDR3 covers 15 residues. CDR1 is SGHVS, CDR2 FQNEAQ, per germline. Trimming pared 6 bases from V and 2 bases from J, leaving 14 bases between. The CDR3 loop is CASSRRGGGNQPQHF. CDR3 DNA: TGTGCCAGCAGTAGGAGGGGGGGAGGCAATCAGCCCCAGCATTTT.

The rearrangement joins TRBV6-1 to TRBJ2-7, with 9 bases matching TRBD2. The length of the CDR3 is 14 residues. The trim removed 8 bases at V and 3 bases at J, leaving 8 bases unmatched. Germline V gene data show CDR1 as MNHNS and CDR2 as SASEGT. CDR3 residues: CASGQRGALYEQYF. CDR3 nucleotide sequence: TGTGCCAGCGGGCAGCGGGGGGCCCTCTACGAGCAGTACTTC.

The rearrangement links TRBV7-6 to TRBJ2-5; 9 bases align to TRBD2. Germline loops: CDR1 SGHVS, CDR2 FNYEAQ. J gave up 4 bases and V 0 bases, and 6 bases lay outside the gene matches. The CDR3 is 16 amino acids. The chain's CDR3 is CASSLAQAGGPETQYF. The CDR3 coding sequence is TGTGCCAGCAGCTTAGCTCAGGCGGGGGGGCCAGAGACCCAGTACTTC. The variable domain in full, completed from reference TRBV7-6 and TRBJ2-5, reads GAGVSQSPRYKVTKRGQDVALRCDPISGHVSLYWYRQALGQGPEFLTYFNYEAQQDKSGLPNDRFSAERPEGSISTLTIQRTEQRDSAMYRCASSLAQAGGPETQYFGPGTRLLVL.

The chain is built from TRBV5-4 and TRBJ2-6; weak D call: TRBD1 (6 bases). Trimming cost V 2 bases and J 4 bases, with 10 bases left between them. CDR3 size: 15 residues. The germline V gene encodes CDR1 SGHNT and CDR2 YYREEE (reference sequence). The CDR3 nucleotides read TGTGCCAGCAGCTTACAGGGAACAGGGGCCAACGTCCTGACTTTC. It yields the protein CASSLQGTGANVLTF.

This chain joins TRBV7-2 and TRBJ2-1, with TRBD2 as a possible D gene (6 bases). V dropped 5 bases and J dropped 10 bases, with 12 bases sitting between them. CDR3 length: 12 amino acids. Looked up from germline, CDR1 is SGHTA and CDR2 is FQGNSA. In DNA form, the CDR3 reads TGTGCCAGCAGCCAACTAGCATTAGAGCAGTTCTTC. This translates into CASSQLALEQFF.

The chain has TRBV5-8 and TRBJ2-1; 13 bases are a match to TRBD2. Germline lookup yields CDR1 SGHTS and CDR2 YDEGEE. The junction had 13 bases not matched to a gene; V was cut back by 3 bases and J by 7 bases. This CDR3 region has 18 residues. The CDR3 here is CASSSIKGLAGEENEQFF. The CDR3 DNA reads as TGTGCCAGCAGCTCTATAAAAGGACTAGCGGGAGAAGAAAATGAGCAGTTCTTC.

About this clone: This sample includes further DNA sequences coding for the same CDR3. V is TRBV27 and J is TRBJ2-7; TRBD1 agrees at 7 bases. CDR3 size: 13 residues. Germline V CDR1 and CDR2: MNHEY, SMNVEV (reference sequence). J was trimmed by 2 bases and V by 5 bases; bases with no gene match: 3. Written as DNA, the CDR3 is TGTGCCAGCAGTCCCGGGACAGCCTACGAGCAGTACTTC. Its protein product is CASSPGTAYEQYF.

Concerning this clone: Other nucleotide sequences from this sample produce the same CDR3. The rearrangement links TRBV28 to TRBJ1-4, with TRBD1 identical over 10 bases. J gave up 5 bases and V 6 bases, and 3 bases lay outside the gene matches. This CDR3 contains 14 residues. Germline V gene sequence: CDR1 MDHEN, CDR2 SYDVKM. CDR3 amino acids: CASSRQGANEKLFF. The CDR3 nucleotides are TGTGCCAGCAGCCGACAGGGGGCAAATGAAAAACTGTTTTTT.

This CDR3 reads CASSSLAGVETQYF. The CDR3 DNA follows: TGTGCCAGCAGCTCTTTAGCGGGAGTGGAGACCCAGTACTTC. V is TRBV7-8 and J is TRBJ2-5; 9 nucleotides align to TRBD2. Trimming took 4 bases from V and 5 from J; bases not matched to a gene: 5. Germline-derived CDR1 and CDR2 are SGHVS and FQNEAQ. This CDR3 has 14 residues. Filled out from reference TRBV7-8 and TRBJ2-5, the complete variable domain reads GAGVSQSPRYKVAKRGQDVALRCDPISGHVSLFWYQQALGQGPEFLTYFQNEAQLDKSGLPSDRFFAERPEGSVSTLKIQRTQQEDSAVYLCASSSLAGVETQYFGPGTRLLVL.

The chain uses TRBV29-1 and TRBJ1-4, with a tentative D call TRBD1 (5 bases). CDR1 is SQVTM and CDR2 is ANQGSEA in the germline V gene. The V and J ends lost 8 bases and 8 bases respectively, with 18 bases between them. The CDR3 has 13 amino acids. The CDR3 DNA is TGCAGCAATCGAGGAGGGGTAGGGGAAAAACTGTTTTTT. Encoded protein: CSNRGGVGEKLFF.

The chain links TRBV19 to TRBJ2-7; TRBD1 aligns across 9 bases. The CDR3 spans 15 residues. J gave up 2 bases and V 3 bases, and 5 bases lay outside the gene matches. Germline V lookup: CDR1 LNHDA, CDR2 SQIVND (reference sequence). This CDR3 reads CASSMGQGLAYEQYF. CDR3 coding DNA: TGTGCCAGTAGTATGGGACAGGGATTAGCCTACGAGCAGTACTTC.

This chain joins TRBV6-1 and TRBJ2-4; 10 nucleotides match TRBD2. V trimming: 4 bases; J trimming: 8 bases; junction bases outside the gene matches: 11. This CDR3 has 16 amino acids. The germline V gene encodes CDR1 MNHNS and CDR2 SASEGT. CDR3 coding DNA: TGTGCCAGCAGTGCCCTCCCGGGAGCGGGAGGGTACATTCAGTACTTC. Its protein product is CASSALPGAGGYIQYF.